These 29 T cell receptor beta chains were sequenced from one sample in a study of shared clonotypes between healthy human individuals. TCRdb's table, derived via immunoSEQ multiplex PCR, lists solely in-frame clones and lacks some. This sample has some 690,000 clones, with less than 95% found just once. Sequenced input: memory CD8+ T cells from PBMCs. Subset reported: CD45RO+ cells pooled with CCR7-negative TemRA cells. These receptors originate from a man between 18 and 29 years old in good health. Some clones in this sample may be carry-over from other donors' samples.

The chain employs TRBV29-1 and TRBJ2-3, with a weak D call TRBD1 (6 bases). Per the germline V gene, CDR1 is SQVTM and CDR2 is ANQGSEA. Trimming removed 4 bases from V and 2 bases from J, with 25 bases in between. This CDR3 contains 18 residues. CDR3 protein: CSVVWGLGVGIYTDTQYF. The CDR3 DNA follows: TGCAGCGTTGTTTGGGGGCTAGGGGTGGGTATTTACACAGATACGCAGTATTTT.

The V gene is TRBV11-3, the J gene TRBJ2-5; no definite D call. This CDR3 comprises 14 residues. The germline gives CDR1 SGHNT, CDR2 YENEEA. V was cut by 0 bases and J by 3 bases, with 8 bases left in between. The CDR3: CASSLDRAEETQYF. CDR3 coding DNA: TGTGCCAGCAGCTTAGATAGGGCAGAAGAGACCCAGTACTTC.

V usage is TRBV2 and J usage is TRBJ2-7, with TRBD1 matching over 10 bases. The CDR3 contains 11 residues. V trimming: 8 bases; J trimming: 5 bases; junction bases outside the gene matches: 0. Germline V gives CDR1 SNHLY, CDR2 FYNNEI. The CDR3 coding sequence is TGTGCCAGCGGACAGGGGGACGAGCAGTACTTC. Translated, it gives CASGQGDEQYF.

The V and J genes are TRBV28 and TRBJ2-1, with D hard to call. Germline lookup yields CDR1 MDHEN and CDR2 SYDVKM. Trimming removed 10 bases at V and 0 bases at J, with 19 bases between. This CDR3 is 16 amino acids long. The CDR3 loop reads CATGITKINSYNEQFF. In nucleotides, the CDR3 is TGTGCCACCGGAATTACAAAAATAAACTCCTACAATGAGCAGTTCTTC.

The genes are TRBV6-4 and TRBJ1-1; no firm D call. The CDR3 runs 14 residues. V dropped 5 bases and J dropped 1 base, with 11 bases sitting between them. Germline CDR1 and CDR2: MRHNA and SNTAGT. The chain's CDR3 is CASSPNPENTEAFF. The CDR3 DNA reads TGTGCCAGCAGTCCAAATCCAGAGAACACTGAAGCTTTCTTT.

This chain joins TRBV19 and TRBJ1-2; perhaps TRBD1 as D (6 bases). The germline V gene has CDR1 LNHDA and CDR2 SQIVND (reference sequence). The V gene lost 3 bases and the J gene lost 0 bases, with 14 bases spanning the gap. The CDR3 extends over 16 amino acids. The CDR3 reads CASSIPFQGTNYGYTF. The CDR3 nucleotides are TGTGCCAGTAGTATCCCCTTCCAGGGGACTAACTATGGCTACACCTTC.

CDR3 nucleotide sequence: TGCGCCAGCAGCTTGGCCAATCTCAGAAACTCTGGAAACACCATATATTTT. It yields the protein CASSLANLRNSGNTIYF. The chain employs TRBV5-1 and TRBJ1-3; D call uncertain. Trimming cost V 0 bases and J 0 bases, with 13 bases left between them. The CDR3 runs to 17 residues. Per germline, CDR1 SGHRS and CDR2 YFSETQ. Full variable domain (remainder filled in from reference TRBV5-1 and TRBJ1-3): KAGVTQTPRYLIKTRGQQVTLSCSPISGHRSVSWYQQTPGQGLQFLFEYFSETQRNKGNFPGRFSGRQFSNSRSEMNVSTLELGDSALYLCASSLANLRNSGNTIYFGEGSWLTVV.

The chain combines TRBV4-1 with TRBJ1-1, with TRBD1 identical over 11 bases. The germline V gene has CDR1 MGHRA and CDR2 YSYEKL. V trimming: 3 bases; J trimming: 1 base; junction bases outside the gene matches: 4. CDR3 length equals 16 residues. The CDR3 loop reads CASSHGTGGANTEAFF. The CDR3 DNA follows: TGCGCCAGCAGCCATGGGACAGGGGGGGCGAACACTGAAGCTTTCTTT.

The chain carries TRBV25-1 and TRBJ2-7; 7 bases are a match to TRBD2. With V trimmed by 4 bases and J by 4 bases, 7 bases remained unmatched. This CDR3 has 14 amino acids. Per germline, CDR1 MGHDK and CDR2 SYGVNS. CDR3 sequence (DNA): TGTGCCAGCAGTGTTCGCGGGGGAGATTACGAGCAGTACTTC. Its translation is CASSVRGGDYEQYF.

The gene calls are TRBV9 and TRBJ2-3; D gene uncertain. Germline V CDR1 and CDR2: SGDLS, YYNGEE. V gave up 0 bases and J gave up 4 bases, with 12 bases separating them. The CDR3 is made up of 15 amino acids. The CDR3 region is CASSVGVFESDTQYF. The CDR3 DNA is TGTGCCAGCAGCGTAGGGGTTTTTGAATCAGATACGCAGTATTTT.

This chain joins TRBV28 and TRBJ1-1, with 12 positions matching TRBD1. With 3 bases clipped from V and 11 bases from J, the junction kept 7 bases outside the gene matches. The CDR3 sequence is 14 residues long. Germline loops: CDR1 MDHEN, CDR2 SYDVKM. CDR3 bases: TGTGCCAGCAGTTTCCCCGGGACAGGGGGCGAGGCTTTCTTT. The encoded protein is CASSFPGTGGEAFF.

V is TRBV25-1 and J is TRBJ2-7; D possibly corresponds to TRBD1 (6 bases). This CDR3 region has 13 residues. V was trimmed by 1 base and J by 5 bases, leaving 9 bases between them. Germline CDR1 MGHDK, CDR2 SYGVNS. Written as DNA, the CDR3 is TGTGCCAGCAGTGAATTTCGGACAGACGAGCAGTACTTC. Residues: CASSEFRTDEQYF.

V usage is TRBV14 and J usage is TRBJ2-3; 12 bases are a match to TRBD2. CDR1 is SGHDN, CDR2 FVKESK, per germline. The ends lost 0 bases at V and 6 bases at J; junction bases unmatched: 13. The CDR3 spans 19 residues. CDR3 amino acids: CASSQDLIRLAGDSDTQYF. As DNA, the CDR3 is TGTGCCAGCAGCCAAGATCTGATTCGACTAGCGGGAGATTCCGATACGCAGTATTTT.

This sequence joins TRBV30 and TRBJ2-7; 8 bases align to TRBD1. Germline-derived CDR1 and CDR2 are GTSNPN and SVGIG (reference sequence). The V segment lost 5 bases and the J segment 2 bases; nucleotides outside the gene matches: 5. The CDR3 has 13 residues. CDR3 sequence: CAWGQGPPYEQYF. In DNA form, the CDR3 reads TGTGCCTGGGGACAGGGACCGCCCTACGAGCAGTACTTC. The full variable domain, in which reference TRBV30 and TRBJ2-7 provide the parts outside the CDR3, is SQTIHQWPATLVQPVGSPLSLECTVEGTSNPNLYWYRQAAGRGLQLLFYSVGIGQISSEVPQNLSASRPQDRQFILSSKKLLLSDSGFYLCAWGQGPPYEQYFGPGTRLTVT.

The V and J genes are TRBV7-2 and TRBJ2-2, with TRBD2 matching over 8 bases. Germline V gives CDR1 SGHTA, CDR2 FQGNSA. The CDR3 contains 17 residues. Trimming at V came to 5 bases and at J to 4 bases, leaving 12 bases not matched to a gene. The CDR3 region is CASSPMRGESVTGELFF. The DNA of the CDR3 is TGTGCCAGCAGCCCCATGCGGGGGGAATCGGTCACCGGGGAGCTGTTTTTT.

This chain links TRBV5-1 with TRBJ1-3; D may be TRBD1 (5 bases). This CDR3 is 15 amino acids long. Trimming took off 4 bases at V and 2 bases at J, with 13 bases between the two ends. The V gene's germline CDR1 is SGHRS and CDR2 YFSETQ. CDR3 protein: CASSTGTMAGNTIYF. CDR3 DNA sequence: TGCGCCAGCAGCACCGGGACTATGGCTGGAAACACCATATATTTT.

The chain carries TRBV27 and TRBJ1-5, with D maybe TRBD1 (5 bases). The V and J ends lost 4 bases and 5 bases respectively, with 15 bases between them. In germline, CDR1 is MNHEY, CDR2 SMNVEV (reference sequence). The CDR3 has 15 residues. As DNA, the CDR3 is TGTGCCAGCAGTTGGAACGGAGGGACCTATCAGCCCCAGCATTTT. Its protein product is CASSWNGGTYQPQHF.

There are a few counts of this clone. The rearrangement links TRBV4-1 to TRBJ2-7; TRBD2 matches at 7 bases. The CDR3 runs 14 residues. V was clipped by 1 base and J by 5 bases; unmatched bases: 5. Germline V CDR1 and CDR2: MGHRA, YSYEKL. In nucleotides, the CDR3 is TGCGCCAGCAGCCAAGTAAGCGGGGCCGACGAGCAGTACTTC. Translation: CASSQVSGADEQYF.

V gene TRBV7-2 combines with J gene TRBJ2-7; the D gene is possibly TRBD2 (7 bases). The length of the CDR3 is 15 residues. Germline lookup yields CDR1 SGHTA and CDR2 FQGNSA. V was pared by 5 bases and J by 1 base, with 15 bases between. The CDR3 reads CASSRLRGGSYEQYF. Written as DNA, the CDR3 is TGTGCCAGCAGCCGCTTAAGGGGGGGTTCCTACGAGCAGTACTTC.

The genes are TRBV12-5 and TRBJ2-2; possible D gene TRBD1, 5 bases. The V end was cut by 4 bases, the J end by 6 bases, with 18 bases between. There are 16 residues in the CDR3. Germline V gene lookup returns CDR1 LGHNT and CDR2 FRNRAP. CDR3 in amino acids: CASGSDGATRAGELFF. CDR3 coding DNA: TGTGCTAGTGGTTCCGATGGGGCGACAAGGGCCGGGGAGCTGTTTTTT.

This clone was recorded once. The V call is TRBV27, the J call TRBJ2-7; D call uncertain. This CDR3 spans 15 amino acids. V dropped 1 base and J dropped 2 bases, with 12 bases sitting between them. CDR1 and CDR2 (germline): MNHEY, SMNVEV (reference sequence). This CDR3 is CASSLFPGGAYEQYF. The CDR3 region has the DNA TGTGCCAGCAGTTTATTCCCTGGCGGCGCCTACGAGCAGTACTTC.

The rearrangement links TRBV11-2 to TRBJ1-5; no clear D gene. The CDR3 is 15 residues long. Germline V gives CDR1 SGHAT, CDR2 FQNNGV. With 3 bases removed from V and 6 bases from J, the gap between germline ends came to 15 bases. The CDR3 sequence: CASSFGRGQSQPQHF. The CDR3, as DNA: TGTGCCAGCAGCTTCGGGCGCGGTCAGTCTCAGCCCCAGCATTTT.

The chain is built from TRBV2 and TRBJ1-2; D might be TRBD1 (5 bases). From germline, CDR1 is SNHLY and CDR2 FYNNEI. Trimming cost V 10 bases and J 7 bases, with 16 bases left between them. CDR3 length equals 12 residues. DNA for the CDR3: TGTGCCATTCCGGGACTCCCCACTGGCTACACCTTC. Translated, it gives CAIPGLPTGYTF.

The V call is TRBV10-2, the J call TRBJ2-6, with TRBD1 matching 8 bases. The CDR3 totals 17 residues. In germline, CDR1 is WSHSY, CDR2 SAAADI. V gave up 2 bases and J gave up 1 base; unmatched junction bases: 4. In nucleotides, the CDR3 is TGCGCCAGCAGTGAGACAGGGGGATATTCTGGGGCCAACGTCCTGACTTTC. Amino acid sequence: CASSETGGYSGANVLTF.

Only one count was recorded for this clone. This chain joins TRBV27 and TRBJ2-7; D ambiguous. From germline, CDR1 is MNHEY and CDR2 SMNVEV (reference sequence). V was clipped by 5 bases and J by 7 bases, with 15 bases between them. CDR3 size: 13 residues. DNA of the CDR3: TGTGCCAGCAGTCCACGGCCCTCCGGGGAGCAGTACTTC. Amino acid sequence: CASSPRPSGEQYF.

This CDR3 reads CASSPREVGTEAFF. CDR3 bases: TGTGCCAGCAGCCCGCGAGAGGTAGGGACTGAAGCTTTCTTT. V gene TRBV7-2 combines with J gene TRBJ1-1; D gene ambiguous. The V gene lost 5 bases and the J gene lost 5 bases, with 15 bases spanning the gap. CDR1 is SGHTA, CDR2 FQGNSA, per germline. This CDR3 spans 14 amino acids. The full variable domain, its missing parts supplied by reference TRBV7-2 and TRBJ1-1, is GAGVSQSPSNKVTEKGKDVELRCDPISGHTALYWYRQSLGQGLEFLIYFQGNSAPDKSGLPSDRFSAERTGGSVSTLTIQRTQQEDSAVYLCASSPREVGTEAFFGQGTRLTVV.

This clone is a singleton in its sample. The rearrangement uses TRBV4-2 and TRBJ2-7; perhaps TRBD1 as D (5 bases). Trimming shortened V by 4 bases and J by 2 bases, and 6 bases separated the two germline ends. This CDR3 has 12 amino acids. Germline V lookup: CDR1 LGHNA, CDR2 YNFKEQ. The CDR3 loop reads CASSPGTYEQYF. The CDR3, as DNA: TGTGCCAGCAGCCCAGGGACCTACGAGCAGTACTTC.

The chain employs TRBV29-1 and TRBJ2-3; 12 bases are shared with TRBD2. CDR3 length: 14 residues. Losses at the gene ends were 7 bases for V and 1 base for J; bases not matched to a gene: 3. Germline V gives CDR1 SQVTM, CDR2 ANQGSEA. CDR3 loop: CSGLAGEGTDTQYF. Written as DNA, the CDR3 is TGCAGCGGACTAGCGGGAGAAGGCACAGATACGCAGTATTTT.

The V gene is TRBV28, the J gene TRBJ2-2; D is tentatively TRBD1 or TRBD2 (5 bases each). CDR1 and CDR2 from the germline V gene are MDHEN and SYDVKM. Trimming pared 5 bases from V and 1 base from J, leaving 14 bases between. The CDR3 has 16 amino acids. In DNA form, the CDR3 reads TGTGCCAGCAGTCGGACCGGGACGAGGAACACCGGGGAGCTGTTTTTT. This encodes CASSRTGTRNTGELFF. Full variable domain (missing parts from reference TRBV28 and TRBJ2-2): DVKVTQSSRYLVKRTGEKVFLECVQDMDHENMFWYRQDPGLGLRLIYFSYDVKMKEKGDIPEGYSVSREKKERFSLILESASTNQTSMYLCASSRTGTRNTGELFFGEGSRLTVL.